The clone carrying this T cell receptor beta chain showed up many times. The target antigen is unknown. Germline V CDR1 and CDR2: MNHNS, SASEGT. The CDR3 has 15 amino acids. V was trimmed by 4 bases and J by 7 bases, leaving 14 bases between them. This specimen comes from a study of regulatory T cells in long-lasting Graves disease. Indicated time point: newly diagnosed GD, antithyroid drugs for less than 3 months. The TCR library was made from RNA extracted from PBMCs. Study conclusions and caveats: Persistent disease exhibited a predilection for TRBV28, TRBJ1-2 and TRBJ2-5.

The authors built TCR beta libraries using iRepertoire HTBI primers and Arm-PCR of CDR3 regions. TCRdb passed the multiplex PCR reads through MiXCR, listing each CDR3 protein once. The data hold around 500,000 distinct CDR3 sequences, with approximately 12% observed a single time. These data were also reused for a study on T cells in Graves' hyperthyroidism and ophthalmopathy. Per that paper: HTBI primers were the set used in a first-round RT-PCR of the TCR CDR3.

The sample was peripheral blood mononuclear cells (PBMCs), taken at new diagnosis, from a patient treated with antithyroid drugs. The receptor's source is a woman between 25 and 40 years old with Graves disease. The chain joins TRBV6-1 to TRBJ1-6, with D possibly matching TRBD1 (6 bases). The CDR3 nucleotides are TGTGCCAGCAGTGGGGGGGCTCGGAAGAATTCACCCCTCCACTTT. Translating it yields CASSGGARKNSPLHF.